Below, one T cell receptor beta chain is given with its context. This clone was seen only once. Its antigen has not been determined. The input lacks base qualities; no much larger clone sits a single base away. The data originate from a study of shared clonotypes between healthy human individuals (dated by TCRdb to the early 2020s). Study-level background: A couple of women and three men aged 18 to 49 years were included in the cohort. To increase sequencing depth and limit assay-specific biases, different laboratories used diverse techniques to prepare libraries and sequence TCR repertoires. The study deeply sequenced blood TCR repertoires of about 5 healthy adults to estimate repertoire size and the extent of clonotype sharing between individuals. Between about 0.94 and 8.9 billion PBMCs per donor were obtained by leukapheresis. For each donor, CD4 naive and CD4 memory were each run on three plates, CD8 naive on two plates, and CD8 memory on one plate. What the research found in general, with its limitations: Based on pairwise subsampling, the degree of clonotype sharing among donors was expected to be affected by sequencing depth. Sampling was restricted to blood, and TCR repertoires in tissues likely differ from the TCR repertoires found in blood. Compared with non-shared clonotypes, clonotypes shared by all four sorted-subset donors had higher generation probabilities. Naive subsets generally had larger estimated clonotype richness than memory subsets. The genetic and exposure-history diversity represented was limited by the small number of donors. Across a few donors, roughly 5.4% of naive CD4, 3% to 3.5% of naive CD8, around 2.5% of memory CD4, and approximately 0.42% of memory CD8 clonotypes were shared. Even with the large sequencing depth, rarefaction of the sorted-subset datasets indicated that sequencing was incomplete.

Reading the germline V gene (reference sequence) gives CDR1 MNHEY and CDR2 SMNVEV. The CDR3 goes from the cysteine to the phenylalanine over 15 residues. Only CDR3 DNA remains: 45 bases, in frame from the first base. The junction carries 15 bases between V and J, which are trimmed by 8 bases and 0 bases respectively. CD8 naive samples were obtained by positive selection for CCR7 among CD45RO-negative cells, yielding a CD45RA+CCR7+ population from which TemRA cells were excluded. The donors were healthy, HIV-negative adults who had no recently reported acute infections or vaccinations. All donors were Caucasian adults living in Nashville, Tennessee, USA. Blood was obtained by leukapheresis, after which PBMCs were separated by Ficoll-Histopaque density gradient centrifugation and cryopreserved in liquid nitrogen vapor phase. Analytical flow cytometry was used to check the purity and quantity of every magnetically sorted T cell population. From each sorted fraction, genomic DNA was isolated and quantified by UV absorbance on a Nanodrop 2000c.

TCR CDR3 regions were amplified from genomic DNA by multiplex PCR using the deep immunoSEQ assay. Extracted genomic DNA from each cell subset was distributed evenly across all wells of several immunoSEQ 96-well plates, and each plate was treated as a replicate. For sorted subsets, around 200 ng genomic DNA, equal to 30,000 to 35,000 T cell genomes, was loaded into each replicate PCR. Purified libraries were measured with a Qubit 3.0 fluorometer, size-checked on a Bioanalyzer 2100, and measured again with the KAPA Library Quantification kit. Each immunoSEQ 96-well plate was sequenced on its own single-read 150-cycle Illumina NextSeq 550 flow cell. From the authors' description of their analysis: Because the immunoSEQ output held only junctional sequences and lacked quality scores, the filtering could not match the filtering applied to full-length reads. Sequences were annotated with PyIR, a Python wrapper for IgBLAST v1.9, using IMGT germline references to assign V/J genes and CDR3. Reads were filtered out if the reads had weak V/J assignments (E-value above 1e-6), no CDR3, stop codons, out-of-frame junctions, or ambiguous translated residues. V3J clonotypes were defined as sequences sharing the same inferred V gene, J gene, and CDR3 amino acid sequence. The percentage overlap between two repertoires was calculated by dividing the number of shared unique clonotypes by the size of the smaller repertoire. Three approaches were used to assess repertoire richness: RTK rarefaction, the Chao1 estimator, and Recon v2.1 estimates of unobserved clonotypes. OLGA was used to compute generation probabilities for all TCRbeta clonotypes that the gDNA method yielded from a handful of donors. TCRdb obtained this table from immuneACCESS and retained in-frame rearrangements with V and J assigned. These tables miss some clones; where compared with another copy, unresolved V genes account for less than half of the shortfall, and the remainder is unexplained. That table supplies the V and J calls and clone size; D and trimming were determined from the DNA. The sample contains millions of clones, about 95% of them found a single time. The ten top clones hold about 1.1% of the sample.

This receptor was taken from a man younger than 30 in good health. The receptor chain draws on TRBV27 and TRBJ2-3; perhaps TRBD1 is the D gene, with 5 bases matching. Sequencing used naive CD8+ T cells sorted from blood. The cell subset or site tag for this specimen amounts to: CD45RA+CCR7+. The CDR3 corresponds to CASGSLDSSTDTQYF. The bases read TGTGCCAGCGGAAGTCTCGACAGTAGCACAGATACGCAGTATTTT.